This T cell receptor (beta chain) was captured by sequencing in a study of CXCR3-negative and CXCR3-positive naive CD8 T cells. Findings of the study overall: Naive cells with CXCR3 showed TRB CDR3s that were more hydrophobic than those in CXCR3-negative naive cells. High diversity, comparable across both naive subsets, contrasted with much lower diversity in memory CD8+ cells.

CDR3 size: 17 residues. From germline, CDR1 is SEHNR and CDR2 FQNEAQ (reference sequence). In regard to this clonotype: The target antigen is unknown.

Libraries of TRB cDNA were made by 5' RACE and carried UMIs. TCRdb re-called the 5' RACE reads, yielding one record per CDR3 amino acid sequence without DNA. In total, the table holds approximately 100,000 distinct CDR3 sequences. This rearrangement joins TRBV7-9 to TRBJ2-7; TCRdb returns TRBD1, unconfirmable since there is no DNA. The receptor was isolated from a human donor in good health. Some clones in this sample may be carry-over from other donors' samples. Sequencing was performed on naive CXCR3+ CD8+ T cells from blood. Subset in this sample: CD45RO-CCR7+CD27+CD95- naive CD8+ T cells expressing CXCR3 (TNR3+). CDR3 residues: CASSLAPQGPYSYEEYF.